This T cell receptor beta chain was obtained from a study of blood T cell repertoires in COVID-19. About the research overall: Spain, Italy and the United States supplied samples that represented acute and convalescent COVID-19. The analysed material was cDNA or gDNA that came from T cells, B-cell-depleted T cells, or PBMCs.

The germline V gene has CDR1 SGHRS and CDR2 YFSETQ. Trimming stripped 3 bases from V and 6 bases from J, with 15 bases between. The CDR3 covers 14 residues. Original handling: Amplification of reference gene primers was used by the study to estimate nucleated cell counts. Libraries were prepared by immunoSEQ multiplex PCR; TCRdb keeps only in-frame clonotypes and omits some of them. V, J and clone size are those of that table, while D and trimming were read from the DNA. Of some 56,000 clones in the sample, roughly 83% were seen once. Sequenced input: peripheral blood. The TCR was taken from a woman older than 75 with acute or convalescent COVID-19. The V and J genes are TRBV5-1 and TRBJ1-1, with D perhaps TRBD1 (6 bases). CDR3: CASSSSQGLAEAFF. CDR3 bases: TGCGCCAGCAGCTCCTCACAGGGTTTGGCTGAAGCTTTCTTT.